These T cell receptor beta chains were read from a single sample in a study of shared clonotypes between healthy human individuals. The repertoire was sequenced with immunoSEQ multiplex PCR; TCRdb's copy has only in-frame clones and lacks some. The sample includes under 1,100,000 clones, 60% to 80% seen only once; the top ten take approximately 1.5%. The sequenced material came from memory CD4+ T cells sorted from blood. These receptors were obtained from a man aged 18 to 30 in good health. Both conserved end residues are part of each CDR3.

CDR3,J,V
CASSLGQGKNTGELFF,TRBJ2-2,TRBV5-1
CATSYQDRANSPLHF,TRBJ1-6,TRBV15
CASSPVEGPIYEQYF,TRBJ2-7,TRBV5-4
CSVVNPGQGAGGYTF,TRBJ1-2,TRBV29-1
CASSLGAGYYGYTF,TRBJ1-2,TRBV5-1
CASSASRGAEETQYF,TRBJ2-5,TRBV2
CASSINAEPYSNQPQHF,TRBJ1-5,TRBV19
CASSLGTATQETQYF,TRBJ2-5,TRBV7-9
CASSLAVTVNHPGVSYEQYF,TRBJ2-7,TRBV7-8
CASSIGTSRGDTQYF,TRBJ2-3,TRBV19
CASSSHDTYNSPLHF,TRBJ1-6,TRBV6-5
CSAPMTESTDTQYF,TRBJ2-3,TRBV29-1
CASSLVRSDSPLHF,TRBJ1-6,TRBV28
CASSEYLLNSPLHF,TRBJ1-6,TRBV25-1
CASSLGQGSTDTQYF,TRBJ2-3,TRBV13
CAVEGQPNTEAFF,TRBJ1-1,TRBV30
CASSPRQGTDTQYF,TRBJ2-3,TRBV4-1
CASSLTGGLKNEQFF,TRBJ2-1,TRBV7-2
CASSQGGGPGEQYF,TRBJ2-7,TRBV4-1
CASSLRGGTGLSTNEKLFF,TRBJ1-4,TRBV5-4
CASSVVAGVPYEQYF,TRBJ2-7,TRBV5-1
CASSKGWGQPQHF,TRBJ1-5,TRBV19
CASGLDQTQYF,TRBJ2-5,TRBV12-5
CASSEGQIGPYEQYF,TRBJ2-7,TRBV6-6
CSVDRGPYNEQFF,TRBJ2-1,TRBV29-1
CASNSRDTGELFF,TRBJ2-2,TRBV25-1
CSALTGGNNQPQHF,TRBJ1-5,TRBV29-1
CASSQQNTEAFF,TRBJ1-1,TRBV11-3